The 26 T cell receptor beta chains reported below all come from one sample, sequenced in a study of blood T cell repertoires in COVID-19. Repertoires were generated with immunoSEQ multiplex PCR, while TCRdb's copy carries only in-frame clones and drops some. This sample carries tens of thousands of clones, approximately 90% of them seen once, and the ten largest clones take approximately 9%. Sequences were obtained from peripheral blood. These receptors originate from a man in his fifties or sixties with active COVID-19.

This clone was observed a single time. The chain couples TRBV25-1 to TRBJ1-2; perhaps TRBD1 as D (5 bases). Looked up from germline, CDR1 is MGHDK and CDR2 is SYGVNS. Trimming left V 5 bases short and J 8 bases short, with 9 bases between. The CDR3 runs 11 residues. The CDR3 sequence is CASSPGVGYTF. CDR3 coding DNA: TGTGCCAGCAGTCCGGGGGTCGGCTACACCTTC.

The chain uses TRBV3-1 (or the pseudogene TRBV3-2) and TRBJ2-3, with a possible D match to TRBD2 (5 bases). The CDR3 sequence is 15 residues long. Germline assignment: CDR1 LGHDT and CDR2 YNNKEL (reference sequence). V was clipped by 4 bases and J by 5 bases, with 16 bases between them. This chain's CDR3 is CASSRKSVRGDTQYF. In DNA form, the CDR3 reads TGTGCCAGCAGCCGCAAGAGTGTCCGGGGAGATACGCAGTATTTT.

The chain is built from TRBV5-8 and TRBJ2-7; 8 bases map to TRBD1. The ends lost 1 base at V and 11 bases at J; junction bases unmatched: 2. The germline gives CDR1 SGHTS, CDR2 YDEGEE. The CDR3 has 11 amino acids. The CDR3 loop is CASSLTGGEYF. The CDR3 DNA sequence: TGTGCCAGCAGCTTGACAGGGGGAGAGTACTTC.

The chain couples TRBV28 to TRBJ1-5; maybe TRBD1 (6 bases). Between the trimmed V and J ends, which lost 5 bases and 8 bases, there was a span of 19 bases. This CDR3 spans 15 amino acids. CDR1 MDHEN and CDR2 SYDVKM come from the germline V gene. The CDR3 region is CASSTPIRGWKPQHF. CDR3 sequence (DNA): TGTGCCAGCAGTACCCCCATCAGGGGTTGGAAGCCCCAGCATTTT.

The V gene is TRBV20-1, the J gene TRBJ1-3; D ambiguous. The CDR3 has 13 amino acids. Per germline, CDR1 DFQATT and CDR2 SNEGSKA (reference sequence). Trimming stripped 3 bases from V and 2 bases from J, with 8 bases between. The CDR3 loop reads CSASSGTGNTIYF. The CDR3 coding sequence is TGCAGTGCTAGTTCGGGGACTGGAAACACCATATATTTT.

This sequence joins TRBV11-2 and TRBJ1-2, with D hard to call. This CDR3 has 16 residues. V was clipped by 0 bases and J by 3 bases, with 14 bases between them. The germline V gene has CDR1 SGHAT and CDR2 FQNNGV. The CDR3 nucleotides read TGTGCCAGCAGCTTAGATTGGACCCCACTAGACTATGGCTACACCTTC. As protein: CASSLDWTPLDYGYTF.

The rearrangement joins TRBV7-2 to TRBJ1-2, with D unclear. V was cut by 7 bases and J by 1 base, with 10 bases left in between. The CDR3 is 13 amino acids. Germline V gives CDR1 SGHTA, CDR2 FQGNSA. CDR3 protein: CASKFRVNYGYTF. In DNA, the CDR3 is TGTGCCAGCAAGTTTAGAGTTAACTATGGCTACACCTTC.

The chain couples TRBV7-9 to TRBJ1-6, with TRBD1 identical over 8 bases. The germline V gene encodes CDR1 SEHNR and CDR2 FQNEAQ (reference sequence). This CDR3 has 14 amino acids. Trimming cost V 5 bases and J 9 bases; bases outside gene matches: 6. In DNA, the CDR3 is TGTGCCAGCAGCACTTGGGACAGGTCTTCACCCCTCCACTTT. Its protein product is CASSTWDRSSPLHF.

The table lists this clone with a few counts. The CDR3 loop is CASSVSLNTGELFF. For the CDR3, the DNA is TGCGCCAGCAGTGTTAGCCTGAACACCGGGGAGCTGTTTTTT. This sequence joins TRBV10-1 and TRBJ2-2; D not resolved. This CDR3 is 14 amino acids long. Germline loops: CDR1 WNHNN, CDR2 SYGVQD (reference sequence). Trimming removed 4 bases from V and 1 base from J, with 7 bases in between.

This chain joins TRBV5-5 and TRBJ2-3; 11 bases match TRBD1. With 4 bases clipped from V and 4 bases from J, the junction kept 14 bases outside the gene matches. CDR3 length: 18 residues. CDR1 is SGHKS and CDR2 is YYEKEE in the germline V gene (reference sequence). The CDR3 DNA sequence: TGTGCCAGCAGCCGATCCGGGACAGGGGGAATTGGATCAGATACGCAGTATTTT. Residues: CASSRSGTGGIGSDTQYF.

The V call is TRBV5-1, the J call TRBJ2-4, with TRBD2 matching over 11 bases. With 2 bases clipped from V and 6 bases from J, the junction kept 1 base outside the gene matches. This CDR3 comprises 14 residues. Germline V gives CDR1 SGHRS, CDR2 YFSETQ. The CDR3 sequence is CASSLGTSGNIQYF. As DNA, the CDR3 is TGCGCCAGCAGCTTAGGGACTAGCGGAAACATTCAGTACTTC.

The genes are TRBV6-5 and TRBJ1-1, with 11 bases fitting TRBD1. The CDR3 loop spans 15 amino acids. CDR1 MNHEY and CDR2 SVGAGI come from the germline V gene. The J segment lost 4 bases and the V segment lost 7 bases, leaving 8 bases of the junction unmatched. The CDR3 sequence: CASTGQGALGTEAFF. Here the CDR3 DNA reads TGTGCCAGCACTGGACAGGGGGCGCTTGGCACTGAAGCTTTCTTT.

This rearrangement joins TRBV7-9 to TRBJ1-2, with D hard to call. Trimming took 5 bases from V and 8 from J, leaving 21 bases between them. This CDR3 has 15 residues. The germline V gene has CDR1 SEHNR and CDR2 FQNEAQ (reference sequence). CDR3 in amino acids: CASSPPYAGRLGYTF. The CDR3 DNA reads TGTGCCAGCAGCCCTCCCTACGCGGGGAGATTGGGCTACACCTTC.

The rearrangement links TRBV9 to TRBJ1-3; perhaps TRBD1 as D (6 bases). Germline lookup yields CDR1 SGDLS and CDR2 YYNGEE. Trimming shortened V by 4 bases and J by 0 bases, and 11 bases separated the two germline ends. The CDR3 sequence is 15 residues long. The CDR3: CASSPRTASGNTIYF. The CDR3 DNA is TGTGCCAGCAGCCCCCGGACAGCCTCTGGAAACACCATATATTTT.

V is TRBV28 and J is TRBJ2-7; 9 bases are a match to TRBD1. The CDR3 is 14 amino acids. J lost 5 bases, V lost 10 bases, and 12 bases had no gene match. From germline, CDR1 is MDHEN and CDR2 SYDVKM. Here the CDR3 DNA reads TGTGCCACCCTTAGTGGGACAGGGTGGGACGAGCAGTACTTC. Translation gives CATLSGTGWDEQYF.

The chain uses TRBV6-6 and TRBJ2-5, with D hard to call. The CDR3 totals 15 residues. Germline CDR1 is MNHNY and CDR2 is SVGAGI (reference sequence). Trimming cost V 5 bases and J 0 bases, with 13 bases left between them. This chain's CDR3 is CASSPRLPYQETQYF. The CDR3 coding sequence is TGTGCCAGCAGTCCACGGTTACCGTACCAAGAGACCCAGTACTTC.

The chain combines TRBV5-6 with TRBJ1-1, with 8 bases matching TRBD1. CDR1 is SGHDT, CDR2 YYEEEE, per germline. V gave up 0 bases and J gave up 1 base; unmatched junction bases: 5. The CDR3 runs 16 residues. The CDR3 nucleotides read TGTGCCAGCAGCTTGGTTCAGGGGGCGGAGAACACTGAAGCTTTCTTT. Amino acids: CASSLVQGAENTEAFF. Full variable domain (missing parts from reference TRBV5-6 and TRBJ1-1): DAGVTQSPTHLIKTRGQQVTLRCSPKSGHDTVSWYQQALGQGPQFIFQYYEEEERQRGNFPDRFSGHQFPNYSSELNVNALLLGDSALYLCASSLVQGAENTEAFFGQGTRLTVV.

This chain connects TRBV28 to TRBJ1-6, with 8 bases aligning to TRBD1. CDR1 MDHEN and CDR2 SYDVKM come from the germline V gene. This CDR3 is built from 16 residues. The trim removed 3 bases at V and 10 bases at J, leaving 11 bases unmatched. The CDR3 DNA sequence: TGTGCCAGCAGTTTTAGGACAGGGAGTGGATGGTCACCCCTCCACTTT. It specifies CASSFRTGSGWSPLHF.

The chain uses TRBV2 and TRBJ2-1; the match to TRBD1 covers 9 bases. This CDR3 spans 13 amino acids. V shed 9 bases and J 1 base; nucleotides not matched to a gene: 1. Germline CDR1 and CDR2: SNHLY and FYNNEI. CDR3 bases: TGTGCCAGAGGGACAGGGTCCTACAATGAGCAGTTCTTC. As protein: CARGTGSYNEQFF.

The rearrangement joins TRBV28 to TRBJ2-7; 7 positions match TRBD1. Germline V gene sequence: CDR1 MDHEN, CDR2 SYDVKM. The junction had 5 bases not matched to a gene; V was cut back by 6 bases and J by 3 bases. The CDR3 spans 13 residues. CDR3 in amino acids: CASSHWDSYEQYF. In DNA, the CDR3 is TGTGCCAGCAGCCACTGGGACAGCTACGAGCAGTACTTC.

The CDR3 is CASSLTGTNTEAFF. The CDR3 region has the DNA TGTGCCAGCAGCCTGACAGGGACGAACACTGAAGCTTTCTTT. V and J are TRBV6-5 and TRBJ1-1, with 7 bases identical to TRBD1. The CDR3 loop spans 14 amino acids. After removal of 6 bases from V and 1 base from J, the junction contained 5 bases not matched to a gene. Germline V gene data show CDR1 as MNHEY and CDR2 as SVGAGI.

The chain uses TRBV9 and TRBJ2-2; D perhaps matches TRBD1 (6 bases). CDR1 and CDR2 (germline): SGDLS, YYNGEE. The V gene lost 0 bases and the J gene lost 6 bases, with 6 bases spanning the gap. The CDR3 contains 13 residues. CDR3 loop: CASSVEGAGELFF. Here the CDR3 DNA reads TGTGCCAGCAGCGTAGAGGGGGCCGGGGAGCTGTTTTTT.

The chain is built from TRBV6-1 and TRBJ1-2; D not resolved. The V gene's germline CDR1 is MNHNS and CDR2 SASEGT. V dropped 1 base and J dropped 6 bases, with 12 bases sitting between them. There are 14 residues in the CDR3. The CDR3 protein is CASSEGTEVDGYTF. CDR3 bases: TGTGCCAGCAGTGAAGGAACGGAGGTGGATGGCTACACCTTC.

V gene TRBV5-6 combines with J gene TRBJ2-7, with 10 bases that match TRBD2. V was pared by 2 bases and J by 6 bases, with 5 bases of the junction left unmatched. Germline V gives CDR1 SGHDT, CDR2 YYEEEE. CDR3 length equals 14 residues. DNA for the CDR3: TGTGCCAGCAGCTTCTATCTAGCGGGAGTCGAGCAGTACTTC. It is translated as CASSFYLAGVEQYF.

The rearrangement joins TRBV6-5 to TRBJ2-7; TRBD1 matches at 7 bases. CDR1 and CDR2 (germline): MNHEY, SVGAGI. The length of the CDR3 is 15 residues. The V gene end was trimmed by 4 bases and the J gene end by 6 bases; junction bases not matched to a gene: 12. The chain's CDR3 is CASSLDRDPSSEQYF. As DNA, the CDR3 is TGTGCCAGCAGTTTAGACAGGGACCCATCGAGCGAGCAGTACTTC.

The gene calls are TRBV9 and TRBJ2-3; the D gene is possibly TRBD2 (5 bases). V was shortened by 0 bases and J by 8 bases, with 10 bases between the two germline ends. Germline CDR1 SGDLS, CDR2 YYNGEE. The CDR3 length is 13 residues. CDR3 loop: CASSVATSGTQYF. The CDR3 DNA reads TGTGCCAGCAGCGTAGCTACAAGCGGTACGCAGTATTTT.